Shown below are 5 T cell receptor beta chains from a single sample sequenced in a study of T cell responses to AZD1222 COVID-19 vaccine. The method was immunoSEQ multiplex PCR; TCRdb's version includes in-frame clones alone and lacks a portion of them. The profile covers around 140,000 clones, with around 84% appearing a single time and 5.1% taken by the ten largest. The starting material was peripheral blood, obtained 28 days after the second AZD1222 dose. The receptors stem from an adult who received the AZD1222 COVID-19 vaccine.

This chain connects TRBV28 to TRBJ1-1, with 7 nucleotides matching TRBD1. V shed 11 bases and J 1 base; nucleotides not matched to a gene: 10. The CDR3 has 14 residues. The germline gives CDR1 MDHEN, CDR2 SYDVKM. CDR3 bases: TGTGCCGGGCGGACAGGCGGGGGGAACACTGAAGCTTTCTTT. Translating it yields CAGRTGGGNTEAFF. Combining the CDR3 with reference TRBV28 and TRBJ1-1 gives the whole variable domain DVKVTQSSRYLVKRTGEKVFLECVQDMDHENMFWYRQDPGLGLRLIYFSYDVKMKEKGDIPEGYSVSREKKERFSLILESASTNQTSMYLCAGRTGGGNTEAFFGQGTRLTVV.

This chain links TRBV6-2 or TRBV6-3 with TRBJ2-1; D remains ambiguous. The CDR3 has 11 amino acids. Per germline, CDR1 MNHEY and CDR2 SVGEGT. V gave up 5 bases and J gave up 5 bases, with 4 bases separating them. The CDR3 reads CASSPHNEQFF. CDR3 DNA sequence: TGTGCCAGCAGTCCCCACAATGAGCAGTTCTTC.

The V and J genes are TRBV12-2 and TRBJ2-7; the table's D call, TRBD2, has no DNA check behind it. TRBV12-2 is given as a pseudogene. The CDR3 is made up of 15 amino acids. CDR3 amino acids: CASRLPRGGHYEQYF. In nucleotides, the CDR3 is TGTGCAAGTCGCTTACCTCGCGGGGGGCACTACGAGCAGTACTTC.

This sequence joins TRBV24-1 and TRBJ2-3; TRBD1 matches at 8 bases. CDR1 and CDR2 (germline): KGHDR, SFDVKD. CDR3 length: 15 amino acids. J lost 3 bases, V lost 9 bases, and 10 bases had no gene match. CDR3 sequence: CATAQGVRGTDTQYF. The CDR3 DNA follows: TGTGCCACCGCACAGGGGGTGCGGGGAACAGATACGCAGTATTTT.

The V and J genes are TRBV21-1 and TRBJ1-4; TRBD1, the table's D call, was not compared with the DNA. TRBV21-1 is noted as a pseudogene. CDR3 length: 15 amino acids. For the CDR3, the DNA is TGTGCCAGCAGCAGCTCCGACAGGGTAAGAGAAAAACTGTTTTTT. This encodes CASSSSDRVREKLFF.